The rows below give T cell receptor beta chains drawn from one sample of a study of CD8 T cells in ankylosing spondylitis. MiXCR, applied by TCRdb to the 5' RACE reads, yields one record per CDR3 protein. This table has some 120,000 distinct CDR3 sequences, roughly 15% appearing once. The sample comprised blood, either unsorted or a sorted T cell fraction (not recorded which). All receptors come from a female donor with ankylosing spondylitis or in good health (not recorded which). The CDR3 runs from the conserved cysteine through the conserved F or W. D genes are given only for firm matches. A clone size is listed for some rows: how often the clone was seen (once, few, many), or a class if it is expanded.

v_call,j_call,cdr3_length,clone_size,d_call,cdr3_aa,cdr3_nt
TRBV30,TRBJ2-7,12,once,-,CACGDNSYEQYF,TGTGCCTGCGGGGACAACTCCTACGAGCAGTACTTC
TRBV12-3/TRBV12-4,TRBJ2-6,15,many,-,CASSRTSSGANVLTF,TGTGCCAGCAGCCGAACTAGTTCCGGGGCCAACGTCCTGACTTTC
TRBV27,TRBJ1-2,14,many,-,CASSLNPGYQPYTF,TGTGCCAGCAGTTTAAATCCGGGGTATCAGCCCTACACCTTC
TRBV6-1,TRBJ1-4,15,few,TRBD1,CASSEGGQGGEKLFF,TGTGCCAGCAGTGAAGGGGGACAGGGAGGTGAAAAACTGTTTTTT
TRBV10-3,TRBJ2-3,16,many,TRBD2,CAISESAGAARDTQYF,TGTGCCATCAGTGAGTCGGCGGGAGCTGCAAGAGATACGCAGTATTTT
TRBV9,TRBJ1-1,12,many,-,CASSEIRTEAFF,TGTGCCAGCAGCGAGATCCGGACTGAAGCTTTCTTT
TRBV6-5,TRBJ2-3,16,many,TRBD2,CASSYSLAGAVDTQYF,TGTGCCAGCAGTTACTCCCTAGCGGGAGCGGTAGATACGCAGTATTTT
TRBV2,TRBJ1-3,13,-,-,CARRASSGNTIYF,TGTGCCAGGAGGGCCAGCTCTGGAAACACCATATATTTT
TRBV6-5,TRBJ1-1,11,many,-,CASRGDTEAFF,TGTGCCAGCCGGGGGGACACTGAAGCTTTCTTT
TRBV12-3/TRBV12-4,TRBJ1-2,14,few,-,CASTPPGGTYGYTF,TGTGCCAGCACTCCCCCGGGGGGCACCTATGGCTACACCTTC
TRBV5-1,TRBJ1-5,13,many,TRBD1,CASSSQGDQPQHF,TGCGCCAGCAGCTCGCAGGGGGACCAGCCCCAGCATTTT
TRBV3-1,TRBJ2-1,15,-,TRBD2,CASSRGTSGGNEQFF,TGTGCCAGCAGCCGAGGGACTAGCGGGGGTAATGAGCAGTTCTTC
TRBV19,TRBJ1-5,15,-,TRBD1,CASTRGTEGNQPQHF,TGTGCCAGTACTAGGGGGACAGAGGGTAATCAGCCCCAGCATTTT
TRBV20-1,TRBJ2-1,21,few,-,CSASGLRHSRGPPQGVDEQFF,TGCAGTGCTAGTGGGCTCCGGCATTCCCGGGGTCCCCCCCAAGGGGTGGATGAGCAGTTCTTC
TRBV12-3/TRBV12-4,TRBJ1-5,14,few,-,CASSLGQEVQPQHF,TGTGCCAGCAGTCTGGGCCAGGAGGTTCAGCCCCAGCATTTT
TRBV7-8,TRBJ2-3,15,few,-,CASVFGDVGTDTQYF,TGTGCCAGCGTTTTCGGCGACGTGGGCACAGATACGCAGTATTTT
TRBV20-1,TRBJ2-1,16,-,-,CSARSPQGRKLNEQFF,TGCAGTGCTAGGTCCCCGCAGGGAAGAAAACTCAATGAGCAGTTCTTC
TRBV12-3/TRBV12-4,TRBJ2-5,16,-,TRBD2,CASSSLNSGGSETQYF,TGTGCCAGCAGTTCGCTCAATAGCGGGGGTAGTGAGACCCAGTACTTC
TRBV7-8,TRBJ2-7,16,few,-,CASSFAGTKTSYEQYF,TGTGCCAGCAGCTTTGCCGGGACCAAAACATCCTACGAGCAGTACTTC
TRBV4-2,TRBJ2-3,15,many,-,CASSQGGGPTDTQYF,TGTGCCAGCAGCCAGGGTGGGGGGCCCACAGATACGCAGTATTTT
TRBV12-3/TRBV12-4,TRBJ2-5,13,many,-,CASAIGVQETQYF,TGTGCCAGCGCGATAGGGGTCCAAGAGACCCAGTACTTC
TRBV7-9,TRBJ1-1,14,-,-,CASSLRAKNTEAFF,TGTGCCAGCAGCCTACGGGCCAAGAACACTGAAGCTTTCTTT
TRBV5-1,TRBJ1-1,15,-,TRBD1,CASSARTGTGTEAFF,TGCGCCAGCAGCGCAAGGACAGGAACGGGTACTGAAGCTTTCTTT
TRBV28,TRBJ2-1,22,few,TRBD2,CASSYLVFSGLAGGVALNEQFF,TGTGCCAGCAGTTACCTAGTTTTCTCGGGACTAGCGGGGGGGGTAGCGTTGAATGAGCAGTTCTTC
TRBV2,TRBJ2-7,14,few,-,CASSVWGRGYEQYF,TGTGCCAGCAGCGTTTGGGGGCGAGGTTACGAGCAGTACTTC
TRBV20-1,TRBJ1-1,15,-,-,CSARDPSSANTEAFF,TGCAGTGCTAGAGACCCATCCTCGGCGAACACTGAAGCTTTCTTT
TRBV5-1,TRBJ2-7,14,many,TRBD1,CASSFGTGGHEQYF,TGCGCCAGCAGCTTTGGGACAGGGGGTCACGAGCAGTACTTC
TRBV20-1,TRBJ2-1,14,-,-,CSALGTTSQNEQFF,TGCAGTGCACTCGGGACCACATCTCAAAATGAGCAGTTCTTC
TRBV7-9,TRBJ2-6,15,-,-,CASSSRGVRPNVLTF,TGTGCCAGCAGCTCCAGGGGAGTAAGGCCCAACGTCCTGACTTTC
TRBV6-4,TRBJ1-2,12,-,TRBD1,CASKAGQGSYTF,TGTGCCAGCAAAGCGGGACAGGGCTCCTACACCTTC
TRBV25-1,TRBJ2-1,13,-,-,CASSVGSYNEQFF,TGTGCCAGCAGTGTGGGCTCCTACAATGAGCAGTTCTTC
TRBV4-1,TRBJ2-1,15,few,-,CASSQGYGSGNEQFF,TGCGCCAGCAGCCAAGGATACGGGAGTGGAAATGAGCAGTTCTTC
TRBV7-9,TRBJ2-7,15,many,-,CASSLGSEGSYEQYF,TGTGCCAGCAGCTTGGGCAGCGAAGGGTCCTACGAGCAGTACTTC
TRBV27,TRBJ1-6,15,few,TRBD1,CASSPGQGTNSPLHF,TGTGCCAGCAGTCCGGGACAGGGGACTAATTCACCCCTCCACTTT
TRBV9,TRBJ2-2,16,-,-,CASSVEAGSNTGELFF,TGTGCCAGCAGCGTCGAGGCAGGATCGAACACCGGGGAGCTGTTTTTT
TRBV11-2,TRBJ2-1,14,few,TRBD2,CASSLWREGLEQFF,TGTGCCAGCAGCTTATGGCGGGAGGGCCTTGAGCAGTTCTTC